The 18 T cell receptor beta chains below all came from one sample that was sequenced in a study of T cells in Graves' hyperthyroidism and ophthalmopathy. TCR beta CDR3 region amplification was performed from RNA transcripts. First-round RT-PCR with HTBI primers amplified the TCR CDR3 region. TCRdb reprocessed the multiplex PCR reads with MiXCR, giving one entry per CDR3 protein. This sample has around 540,000 distinct CDR3 sequences, with approximately 44% found just once. Sequenced sample: peripheral blood or thyroid tissue (not recorded which). These receptors all come from a woman aged 18-29 years with Graves' hyperthyroidism.

A remark on this clonotype: A read error is possible here, since a much larger clone lies one base away. This chain joins TRBV10-3 and TRBJ2-5, with D perhaps assigned TRBD1 or TRBD2 (5 bases each). The CDR3 spans 11 residues. V was cut by 3 bases and J by 7 bases, with 6 bases left in between. Germline-derived CDR1 and CDR2 are ENHRY and SYGVKD. In nucleotides, the CDR3 is TGTGCCATCAGTGATGGGGGGACCCAGTACTTC. It yields the protein CAISDGGTQYF.

Ten or more counts support this clonotype. CDR3: CSAILGQGSSDEQYF. The CDR3 DNA is TGCAGCGCCATTCTGGGACAGGGGTCTTCGGACGAGCAGTACTTC. The chain links TRBV29-1 to TRBJ2-7, with 10 bases identical to TRBD1. The V segment lost 7 bases and the J segment 5 bases; nucleotides outside the gene matches: 14. Germline CDR1 reads SQVTM; CDR2 reads ANQGSEA. The CDR3 has 15 residues.

The rearrangement links TRBV29-1 to TRBJ2-7; 7 nucleotides align to TRBD2. From germline, CDR1 is SQVTM and CDR2 ANQGSEA. The length of the CDR3 is 12 residues. J was trimmed by 4 bases and V by 8 bases; bases with no gene match: 8. CDR3 region: CSFGGGPYEQYF. The CDR3 DNA reads TGCAGCTTCGGGGGAGGGCCTTACGAGCAGTACTTC.

In regard to this clonotype: A much bigger clone sits one base away, suggesting this may be a read error. V usage is TRBV10-2 and J usage is TRBJ1-4, with D possibly being TRBD1 (6 bases). There are 14 residues in the CDR3. V lost 2 bases, J lost 5 bases, and 9 bases lay in between. Germline V lookup: CDR1 WSHSY, CDR2 SAAADI. CDR3 DNA: TGCGCCAGCAGTGAGGACAGGACGAATGAAAAACTGTTTTTT. Its translation is CASSEDRTNEKLFF.

The rearrangement joins TRBV5-1 to TRBJ1-1, with a possible D match to TRBD1 (5 bases). The CDR3 spans 13 residues. V was pared by 5 bases and J by 6 bases, with 14 bases between. Germline values: CDR1 SGHRS, CDR2 YFSETQ. CDR3 protein: CASSPQGFPEAFF. The DNA of the CDR3 is TGCGCCAGCAGTCCCCAGGGTTTCCCTGAAGCTTTCTTT.

Ten or more counts support this clonotype. The genes are TRBV15 and TRBJ2-7, with TRBD1 matching 10 bases. Germline CDR1 LNHNV, CDR2 YYDKDF (reference sequence). J was trimmed by 4 bases and V by 0 bases; bases with no gene match: 6. The CDR3 is 16 amino acids. Here the CDR3 reads CATSRDWGTGAYEQYF. DNA of the CDR3: TGTGCCACCAGCAGAGATTGGGGGACAGGGGCGTACGAGCAGTACTTC.

The rearrangement joins TRBV6-5 to TRBJ1-6; D is ambiguous. V dropped 4 bases and J dropped 14 bases, with 12 bases sitting between them. CDR1 and CDR2 from the germline V gene are MNHEY and SVGAGI. The CDR3 is made up of 12 amino acids. The CDR3 loop is CASSSSNVALHF. CDR3 sequence (DNA): TGTGCCAGCAGTTCGTCAAACGTGGCCCTCCACTTT.

This clonotype occurred many times. The rearrangement joins TRBV5-1 to TRBJ1-4; TRBD1 is a possible D gene (5 bases). CDR3 length: 14 residues. Germline values: CDR1 SGHRS, CDR2 YFSETQ. V was cut by 4 bases and J by 5 bases, with 12 bases left in between. The CDR3 protein is CASSPTGRNEKLFF. Written as DNA, the CDR3 is TGCGCCAGCAGCCCCACGGGACGAAATGAAAAACTGTTTTTT.

The V gene is TRBV7-9, the J gene TRBJ2-7; a weak D match, TRBD2 (5 bases). The V gene's germline CDR1 is SEHNR and CDR2 FQNEAQ (reference sequence). The CDR3 loop spans 14 amino acids. The V gene lost 2 bases and the J gene lost 2 bases, with 10 bases spanning the gap. The CDR3 nucleotides are TGTGCCAGCAGCTTACGAGGGTCACCCTACGAGCAGTACTTC. Protein sequence: CASSLRGSPYEQYF.

Here the CDR3 reads CASSIQGRMNTEAFF. The CDR3 DNA is TGTGCCAGCAGCATACAGGGGAGGATGAACACTGAAGCTTTCTTT. The chain links TRBV11-1 to TRBJ1-1; 7 bases agree with TRBD1. V trimming: 5 bases; J trimming: 0 bases; junction bases outside the gene matches: 6. Germline V CDR1 and CDR2: SGHAT, FQDESV (reference sequence). The CDR3 has 15 amino acids.

This clonotype was seen at least ten times. The chain carries TRBV15 and TRBJ2-7; D gene uncertain. CDR1 and CDR2 (germline): LNHNV, YYDKDF (reference sequence). V was clipped by 0 bases and J by 2 bases, with 11 bases between them. There are 15 residues in the CDR3. The CDR3 DNA reads as TGTGCCACCAGCAGAGATCTCGCTACTACCTACGAGCAGTACTTC. Residues: CATSRDLATTYEQYF. Drawing the rest from reference TRBV15 and TRBJ2-7, the complete variable domain is DAMVIQNPRYQVTQFGKPVTLSCSQTLNHNVMYWYQQKSSQAPKLLFHYYDKDFNNEADTPDNFQSRRPNTSFCFLDIRSPGLGDTAMYLCATSRDLATTYEQYFGPGTRLTVT.

This clonotype was counted many times. The V and J genes are TRBV20-1 and TRBJ2-7; D gene unclear. Germline V gene sequence: CDR1 DFQATT, CDR2 SNEGSKA (reference sequence). The CDR3 is 12 amino acids. V lost 3 bases, J lost 3 bases, and 9 bases lay in between. CDR3 loop: CSARDGHYEQYF. In DNA, the CDR3 is TGCAGTGCTAGGGATGGGCACTACGAGCAGTACTTC.

This clonotype was recorded many times. The chain uses TRBV7-2 and TRBJ2-7; the match to TRBD2 covers 10 bases. This CDR3 spans 14 amino acids. The germline gives CDR1 SGHTA, CDR2 FQGNSA. Trimming removed 5 bases from V and 3 bases from J; junction bases left unmatched: 4. The CDR3 DNA follows: TGTGCCAGCAGCCCTAGCGGGAGCCACTACGAGCAGTACTTC. Its protein is CASSPSGSHYEQYF.

The rearrangement links TRBV12-3 or TRBV12-4 to TRBJ1-5; no clear D. The CDR3 covers 15 residues. Deletions cut 6 bases from V and 1 base from J, with 13 bases between. CDR3 bases: TGTGCCAGCAGCTTCAGCAGATACAGCAATCAGCCCCAGCATTTT. This sequence encodes CASSFSRYSNQPQHF.

The chain joins TRBV10-3 to TRBJ2-7, with D uncertain. V was shortened by 0 bases and J by 4 bases, with 10 bases between the two germline ends. Germline loops: CDR1 ENHRY, CDR2 SYGVKD. The CDR3 sequence is 14 residues long. CDR3 bases: TGTGCCATCAGTGAGTCGACTGAGACATACGAGCAGTACTTC. Translation: CAISESTETYEQYF.

In its sample, this clonotype was seen many times. The rearrangement joins TRBV10-3 to TRBJ2-7; 15 positions agree with TRBD2. CDR3 length equals 16 residues. Germline V lookup: CDR1 ENHRY, CDR2 SYGVKD. Losses at the gene ends were 4 bases for V and 2 bases for J; bases not matched to a gene: 3. CDR3 DNA: TGTGCCATCAGTGGGACTAGCGGGAGGGCTGCCTACGAGCAGTACTTC. It encodes CAISGTSGRAAYEQYF.

In this sample, this clonotype turned up many times. J is TRBJ2-2 and V is TRBV24-1, with D possibly matching TRBD1 (6 bases). CDR1 and CDR2 from the germline V gene are KGHDR and SFDVKD. The CDR3 is 15 residues long. Trimming pared 4 bases from V and 4 bases from J, leaving 12 bases between. The CDR3 DNA sequence: TGTGCCACCAGTGACCCGACAGGCCCCACCGGGGAGCTGTTTTTT. The encoded protein is CATSDPTGPTGELFF.

This chain joins TRBV7-8 and TRBJ1-5; D is uncertain. The CDR3 sequence is 12 residues long. The germline CDR1 and CDR2 sequences are SGHVS and FQNEAQ. The V gene lost 3 bases and the J gene lost 9 bases, with 9 bases spanning the gap. The chain's CDR3 is CASSLGTGPQHF. The DNA of the CDR3 is TGTGCCAGCAGCTTGGGAACGGGGCCCCAGCATTTT.